This is a list of T cell receptor beta chains from one sample in a study of cytomegalovirus exposure and HLA in healthy donors. TCRdb's copy holds only in-frame clones and misses some; the assay was immunoSEQ multiplex PCR. In total, the table holds roughly 100,000 clones. The sample was PBMCs. The receptors come from a woman aged 25-40 years in good health and CMV-seronegative. Both conserved end residues are part of each CDR3. The order of the fields is J gene, D gene, V gene, CDR3 DNA, CDR3 protein. The D gene is left open where the match is weak.

J: TRBJ1-4; D: TRBD1; V: TRBV27; DNA: TGTGCCAGCAGTTTATCTGGGACAGGGCTCTCAAATGAAAAACTGTTTTTT; CDR3: CASSLSGTGLSNEKLFF
J: TRBJ2-7; D: NA; V: TRBV30; DNA: TGTGCCATGGAAGGGGGTAACGAGCAGTACTTC; CDR3: CAMEGGNEQYF
J: TRBJ1-1; D: TRBD1; V: TRBV13; DNA: TGTGCCAGCAGCCCCGCCGGGACAGGGTACACTGAAGCTTTCTTT; CDR3: CASSPAGTGYTEAFF
J: TRBJ2-4; D: NA; V: TRBV18; DNA: TGTGCCAGCTCACCTGTCGAGGTAGCCAAAAACATTCAGTACTTC; CDR3: CASSPVEVAKNIQYF
J: TRBJ1-1; D: TRBD1; V: TRBV5-1; DNA: TGCGCCAGCAGCTTGATGGGACAGGGGGCAACTGAAGCTTTCTTT; CDR3: CASSLMGQGATEAFF
J: TRBJ2-1; D: NA; V: TRBV11-3; DNA: TGTGCCAGCAGCTCAACTAGTAATGAGCAGTTCTTC; CDR3: CASSSTSNEQFF
J: TRBJ1-4; D: NA; V: TRBV9; DNA: TGTGCCAGCAGCGTAGCCACAGCAACTAATGAAAAACTGTTTTTT; CDR3: CASSVATATNEKLFF
J: TRBJ2-3; D: TRBD2; V: TRBV28; DNA: TGTGCCACCACGAGCGGGGGGTACACAGATACGCAGTATTTT; CDR3: CATTSGGYTDTQYF
J: TRBJ1-2; D: TRBD1; V: TRBV7-2; DNA: TGTGCCAGCAGCCTTGGACAGGGCGGCTATGGCTACACCTTC; CDR3: CASSLGQGGYGYTF
J: TRBJ1-1; D: TRBD1; V: TRBV9; DNA: TGTGCCAGCAGCACCCGACAGGGCATGAACACTGAAGCTTTCTTT; CDR3: CASSTRQGMNTEAFF
J: TRBJ1-2; D: NA; V: TRBV5-1; DNA: TGCGCCAGCAGCGCCCGCGGGTCTTTGGATGGCTACACCTTC; CDR3: CASSARGSLDGYTF
J: TRBJ2-7; D: TRBD1; V: TRBV18; DNA: TGTGCCAGCTCAAGTTCCCGGGACAGGATCGAGCAGTACTTC; CDR3: CASSSSRDRIEQYF
J: TRBJ1-5; D: NA; V: TRBV5-1; DNA: TGCGCCAGCAGCTACGAACCGGGAAGCAATCAGCCCCAGCATTTT; CDR3: CASSYEPGSNQPQHF
J: TRBJ2-7; D: TRBD1; V: TRBV6-1; DNA: TGTGCCAGCAGTGAACACCCGGGACAGGGGGACGACGAGCAGTACTTC; CDR3: CASSEHPGQGDDEQYF
J: TRBJ2-3; D: TRBD1; V: TRBV6-1; DNA: TGTGCCAGCAACAGACAGGGGATGTGGACAGATACGCAGTATTTT; CDR3: CASNRQGMWTDTQYF
J: TRBJ2-7; D: NA; V: TRBV28; DNA: TGTGCCAGCAGTCGGAGGGGGCGCGGCGAGCAGTACTTC; CDR3: CASSRRGRGEQYF
J: TRBJ2-3; D: NA; V: TRBV5-1; DNA: TGCGCCAGCAGCTTGGCGGGGAGCACAGATACGCAGTATTTT; CDR3: CASSLAGSTDTQYF
J: TRBJ2-5; D: TRBD2; V: TRBV7-3; DNA: TGTGCCAGCAGCCCTAGCGGGGGGGCGGGCGAGACCCAGTACTTC; CDR3: CASSPSGGAGETQYF
J: TRBJ1-3; D: NA; V: TRBV11-2; DNA: TGTGCCAGCAGCCCCGGGTCAGGGGGAAACACCATATATTTT; CDR3: CASSPGSGGNTIYF
J: TRBJ1-5; D: TRBD1; V: TRBV27; DNA: TGTGCCAGCAGATCAGCACAGGGGTTGCGTCAGCCCCAGCATTTT; CDR3: CASRSAQGLRQPQHF
J: TRBJ1-1; D: TRBD1; V: TRBV19; DNA: TGTGCCAGTAGTCCCCGACAGGGGTTGGTAGCTTTCTTT; CDR3: CASSPRQGLVAFF
J: TRBJ1-5; D: NA; V: TRBV6-5; DNA: TGTGCCAGCAGTTTGGGGGGTGGCAATCAGCCCCAGCATTTT; CDR3: CASSLGGGNQPQHF
J: TRBJ1-5; D: TRBD1; V: TRBV30; DNA: TGTGCCTGGAGTTTAGTGGGACAGGGCGTTCAGCCCCAGCATTTT; CDR3: CAWSLVGQGVQPQHF
J: TRBJ2-7; D: NA; V: TRBV5-6; DNA: TGTGCCAGCAGTCCCCAGGCCACTGACGAGCAGTACTTC; CDR3: CASSPQATDEQYF
J: TRBJ2-4; D: TRBD2; V: TRBV5-4; DNA: TGTGCCAGCAGCCCGGGGAGGGAGGACATTCAGTACTTC; CDR3: CASSPGREDIQYF
J: TRBJ2-5; D: TRBD2; V: TRBV27; DNA: TGTGCCAGCAGTCCCGAAGCGGGAGGCGGGACCCAGTACTTC; CDR3: CASSPEAGGGTQYF
J: TRBJ2-5; D: TRBD2; V: TRBV27; DNA: TGTGCCAGCAGTTTCCTAGCGGGCCAAGAGACCCAGTACTTC; CDR3: CASSFLAGQETQYF
J: TRBJ2-4; D: TRBD1; V: TRBV5-1; DNA: TGCGCCAGCAGCTTGGTGAGGGGACAGGGGCCTCTAGCCAAAAACATTCAGTACTTC; CDR3: CASSLVRGQGPLAKNIQYF
J: TRBJ2-7; D: TRBD1; V: TRBV4-2; DNA: TGTGCCAGCAGCCAACAACAGGGGGGATTTACCTACGAGCAGTACTTC; CDR3: CASSQQQGGFTYEQYF
J: TRBJ1-3; D: NA; V: TRBV19; DNA: TGTGCCAGTAGTAGGGGACAATATGGAAACACCATATATTTT; CDR3: CASSRGQYGNTIYF
J: TRBJ1-5; D: NA; V: TRBV5-1; DNA: TGCGCCAGCAGCTTGGAGGGAGGGCAGCCCCAGCATTTT; CDR3: CASSLEGGQPQHF
J: TRBJ2-1; D: TRBD2; V: TRBV27; DNA: TGTGCCAGCAGTTCCCGACTAGCGGGGGGGCTTGAGCAGTTCTTC; CDR3: CASSSRLAGGLEQFF
J: TRBJ2-5; D: NA; V: TRBV11-2; DNA: TGTGCCAGCAGCTTAGTCTCGGAGGGGGCGGGGACCCAGTACTTC; CDR3: CASSLVSEGAGTQYF
J: TRBJ2-7; D: NA; V: TRBV21-1; DNA: TGTGCCAGCAGCAAAGTGGGAGGCTGCTACGAGCAGTACTTC; CDR3: CASSKVGGCYEQYF
J: TRBJ2-7; D: NA; V: TRBV7-8; DNA: TGTGCCAGCAGCCTACAAGGACAGAGCTTCTCCTACGAGCAGTACTTC; CDR3: CASSLQGQSFSYEQYF
J: TRBJ1-1; D: NA; V: TRBV19; DNA: TGTGCCAGCTCTTGGAACACTGAAGCTTTCTTT; CDR3: CASSWNTEAFF
J: TRBJ2-3; D: NA; V: TRBV1; DNA: TGCACCAGCAGCCAAGAAATAGCGGGGGTGGGAGATACGCAGTATTTT; CDR3: CTSSQEIAGVGDTQYF
J: TRBJ2-2; D: TRBD2; V: TRBV6-5; DNA: TGTGCCAGCAGTAAGGACGGGGGGACCACCGGGGAGCTGTTTTTT; CDR3: CASSKDGGTTGELFF
J: TRBJ2-7; D: TRBD2; V: TRBV6-5; DNA: TGTGCCAGCGCTAACTCGGGACTAAACGAGCAGTACTTC; CDR3: CASANSGLNEQYF
J: TRBJ2-3; D: NA; V: TRBV27; DNA: TGTGCCAGCAGTTTACGCCGAGGCGGCACAGATACGCAGTATTTT; CDR3: CASSLRRGGTDTQYF
J: TRBJ2-5; D: TRBD1; V: TRBV5-1; DNA: TGCGCCAGCAGCTTGGCCGGTATTAGGGGGCTTGTAAAAGAGACCCAGTACTTC; CDR3: CASSLAGIRGLVKETQYF
J: TRBJ2-3; D: TRBD1; V: TRBV28; DNA: TGTGCCAGCAGTCTCGGACAGGGGGGCACAGATACGCAGTATTTT; CDR3: CASSLGQGGTDTQYF
J: TRBJ1-4; D: NA; V: TRBV19; DNA: TGTGCCAGTAGCCCTTCGGAGACAGGCAGAGAAAAACTGTTTTTT; CDR3: CASSPSETGREKLFF
J: TRBJ2-1; D: NA; V: TRBV11-3; DNA: TGTGCCAGCAGCTTAGTCGGGGGTCGGTACAATGAGCAGTTCTTC; CDR3: CASSLVGGRYNEQFF
J: TRBJ2-1; D: TRBD2; V: TRBV11-3; DNA: TGTGCCAGCAGCTTAGATGGGCGGGGGGGCGTGGATGAGCAGTTCTTC; CDR3: CASSLDGRGGVDEQFF
J: TRBJ2-2; D: TRBD1; V: TRBV19; DNA: TGTGCCAGTAGTATAAACGCGATCCGGGACAGGGGGCGGATCACCGGGGAGCTGTTTTTT; CDR3: CASSINAIRDRGRITGELFF
J: TRBJ1-1; D: TRBD1; V: TRBV6-1; DNA: TGTGCCAGCAGAGACCAGGGGGGAATTGGCACTGAAGCTTTCTTT; CDR3: CASRDQGGIGTEAFF
J: TRBJ1-1; D: NA; V: TRBV4-1; DNA: TGCGCCAGCAGCCAGGAACCAGGGGCATCAGGAGCTTTCTTT; CDR3: CASSQEPGASGAFF
J: TRBJ2-7; D: NA; V: TRBV28; DNA: TGTGCCAGCAGACCGGGTCCTCGGGGGACCGAGCAGTACTTC; CDR3: CASRPGPRGTEQYF
J: TRBJ2-7; D: TRBD1; V: TRBV20-1; DNA: TGCAGTGCCACAGGGGGCTACGAGCAGTACTTC; CDR3: CSATGGYEQYF
J: TRBJ1-1; D: TRBD1; V: TRBV19; DNA: TGTGCCAGTAGTATCCCCAAGGGACAGTTGAACACTGAAGCTTTCTTT; CDR3: CASSIPKGQLNTEAFF
J: TRBJ1-4; D: NA; V: TRBV5-4; DNA: TGTGCCAGCAGCTTGAGAAACACAGGGTTTTCAAATGAAAAACTGTTTTTT; CDR3: CASSLRNTGFSNEKLFF
J: TRBJ2-5; D: TRBD2; V: TRBV29-1; DNA: TGCAGTCAAGGGAGGGGAGAGACCCAGTACTTC; CDR3: CSQGRGETQYF
J: TRBJ2-1; D: NA; V: TRBV6-6; DNA: TGTGCCAGCAGTTCCCCCCTCGGTGGCTCCTACAATGAGCAGTTCTTC; CDR3: CASSSPLGGSYNEQFF
J: TRBJ1-1; D: NA; V: TRBV6-6; DNA: TGTGCCAGCAGTGATACAGAGAACACTGAAGCTTTCTTT; CDR3: CASSDTENTEAFF
J: TRBJ1-6; D: NA; V: TRBV13; DNA: TGTGCCAGCAGCGATGGACAGTCCTATAATTCACCCCTCCACTTT; CDR3: CASSDGQSYNSPLHF
J: TRBJ2-1; D: NA; V: TRBV28; DNA: TGTGCCAGCAGCGCCAACAGGGTAGGGTCCTACAATGAGCAGTTCTTC; CDR3: CASSANRVGSYNEQFF
J: TRBJ1-1; D: NA; V: TRBV29-1; DNA: TGCAGCGTTGTGGCAGGGGACACTGAAGCTTTCTTT; CDR3: CSVVAGDTEAFF
J: TRBJ2-3; D: NA; V: TRBV9; DNA: TGTGCCAGCAGCGTCTCCCTAGCGCCAAGCCCAGATACGCAGTATTTT; CDR3: CASSVSLAPSPDTQYF